These 30 T cell receptor beta chains share one sample of origin, sequenced in a study of cytomegalovirus exposure and HLA in healthy donors. Here immunoSEQ multiplex PCR was the method, and the copy in TCRdb shows in-frame clones only, minus some. The data show about 280,000 clones, over 75% seen once. Source material: PBMCs. Source of these receptors: a woman younger than 30 in good health and CMV-seronegative.

The gene calls are TRBV7-2 and TRBJ2-1; a possible D gene is TRBD2 (6 bases). Looked up from germline, CDR1 is SGHTA and CDR2 is FQGNSA. CDR3 length: 16 amino acids. Between the trimmed V and J ends, which lost 3 bases and 7 bases, there was a span of 19 bases. The CDR3 reads CASSLEVSPGRNEQFF. CDR3 in DNA: TGTGCCAGCAGCTTGGAGGTATCGCCAGGGAGGAATGAGCAGTTCTTC.

The chain recombines TRBV13 with TRBJ2-7; unclear D gene. CDR3 length: 12 residues. V was cut by 0 bases and J by 12 bases, with 12 bases left in between. From germline, CDR1 is PRHDT and CDR2 FYEKMQ (reference sequence). This CDR3 is CASSLGGSERYF. CDR3 DNA: TGTGCCAGCAGCTTAGGTGGCAGCGAGAGGTACTTC.

This rearrangement joins TRBV27 to TRBJ2-1; 15 bases align to TRBD2. Germline-derived CDR1 and CDR2 are MNHEY and SMNVEV (reference sequence). The CDR3 length is 16 residues. Trimming removed 4 bases from V and 5 bases from J; junction bases left unmatched: 3. DNA of the CDR3: TGTGCCAGCAGTTCCTGGACTAGCGGGAGGGACAATGAGCAGTTCTTC. Its protein product is CASSSWTSGRDNEQFF.

This chain uses TRBV9 with TRBJ1-1, with 8 bases aligning to TRBD1. The CDR3 runs 17 residues. The V gene's germline CDR1 is SGDLS and CDR2 YYNGEE. V shed 0 bases and J 1 base; nucleotides not matched to a gene: 8. CDR3 in DNA: TGTGCCAGCAGCGTAGAAAGGACAGGGAATGAGAACACTGAAGCTTTCTTT. Amino acid sequence: CASSVERTGNENTEAFF.

CDR3 nucleotides: TGTGCCAGCAAACTACGGGCTAGCGGGAGTACAGGCACCGGGGAGCTGTTTTTT. This translates into CASKLRASGSTGTGELFF. The chain has TRBV7-2 and TRBJ2-2; 10 bases match TRBD2. Trimming took 7 bases from V and 4 from J; bases not matched to a gene: 15. Germline CDR1 and CDR2: SGHTA and FQGNSA. CDR3 length: 18 amino acids.

This clone was picked up one time. This sequence joins TRBV6-1 and TRBJ2-3; D is perhaps TRBD2 (6 bases). CDR1 is MNHNS and CDR2 is SASEGT in the germline V gene. V lost 8 bases, J lost 4 bases, and 13 bases lay in between. The CDR3 contains 13 residues. The CDR3 sequence: CASHGSEADTQYF. The CDR3 bases are TGTGCCAGCCACGGGAGTGAGGCAGATACGCAGTATTTT.

This sequence joins TRBV5-1 and TRBJ1-1, with 9 bases matching TRBD1. V trimming: 4 bases; J trimming: 1 base; junction bases outside the gene matches: 11. CDR1 and CDR2 from the germline V gene are SGHRS and YFSETQ. The CDR3 covers 17 residues. CDR3 region: CASSRTGEGWSNTEAFF. CDR3 coding DNA: TGCGCCAGCAGCAGGACAGGGGAAGGGTGGTCGAACACTGAAGCTTTCTTT.

The J gene is TRBJ1-2, the V gene TRBV2; D is possibly TRBD1 (5 bases). This CDR3 is 12 amino acids long. Germline V gene sequence: CDR1 SNHLY, CDR2 FYNNEI. Trimming cost V 6 bases and J 4 bases, with 9 bases left between them. The CDR3 loop reads CASSRDFYGYTF. As DNA, the CDR3 is TGTGCCAGCAGCAGGGATTTCTATGGCTACACCTTC.

This sequence joins TRBV6-1 and TRBJ2-2; TRBD1 might be the D (5 bases). V lost 5 bases and J lost 5, with 12 bases in between. Germline CDR1 MNHNS, CDR2 SASEGT. CDR3 length: 14 amino acids. The CDR3 region is CASSRQIRTGELFF. The CDR3 DNA sequence: TGTGCCAGCAGTAGACAGATTCGTACCGGGGAGCTGTTTTTT.

The V and J genes are TRBV7-2 and TRBJ2-7; 13 nucleotides agree with TRBD2. The length of the CDR3 is 15 residues. Germline V gene lookup returns CDR1 SGHTA and CDR2 FQGNSA. Trimming cost V 7 bases and J 1 base; bases outside gene matches: 4. CDR3 amino acids: CASNRLAGGSYEQYF. CDR3 nucleotide sequence: TGTGCCAGCAACCGACTAGCGGGAGGATCCTACGAGCAGTACTTC.

V gene TRBV27 combines with J gene TRBJ1-1; 8 bases line up with TRBD1. J gave up 6 bases and V 5 bases, and 8 bases lay outside the gene matches. Germline CDR1 MNHEY, CDR2 SMNVEV (reference sequence). This CDR3 region has 14 residues. Here the CDR3 reads CASSPGTGPAEAFF. Here the CDR3 DNA reads TGTGCCAGCAGTCCCGGGACAGGCCCTGCTGAAGCTTTCTTT.

This CDR3 reads CASSYSQRTPYNEQFF. CDR3 nucleotides: TGTGCCAGCAGTTACTCGCAGCGGACCCCCTACAATGAGCAGTTCTTC. This chain connects TRBV6-5 to TRBJ2-1, with D possibly matching TRBD2 (5 bases). CDR1 is MNHEY, CDR2 SVGAGI, per germline. Deletions cut 0 bases from V and 2 bases from J, with 11 bases between. The CDR3 has 16 residues.

This clone has more than one count but fewer than ten. J is TRBJ1-2 and V is TRBV5-5, with 9 bases identical to TRBD1. There are 14 residues in the CDR3. Germline assignment: CDR1 SGHKS and CDR2 YYEKEE (reference sequence). V shed 4 bases and J 6 bases; nucleotides not matched to a gene: 7. As DNA, the CDR3 is TGTGCCAGCAGCCCCCTAACAGGGGGCAATGGCTACACCTTC. Amino acid sequence: CASSPLTGGNGYTF.

The V gene is TRBV25-1, the J gene TRBJ2-5, with D possibly matching TRBD2 (6 bases). This CDR3 is built from 15 residues. The V end lost 4 bases, the J end lost 1 base, and 13 bases lay between the germline ends. Germline CDR1 is MGHDK and CDR2 is SYGVNS. The CDR3 region has the DNA TGTGCCAGCAGTGCCGAACTAGCCTCCCAAGAGACCCAGTACTTC. It codes for CASSAELASQETQYF. The entire variable domain, with the rest obtained from reference TRBV25-1 and TRBJ2-5, is as follows: EADIYQTPRYLVIGTGKKITLECSQTMGHDKMYWYQQDPGMELHLIHYSYGVNSTEKGDLSSESTVSRIRTEHFPLTLESARPSHTSQYLCASSAELASQETQYFGPGTRLLVL.

CDR3 in DNA: TGTGCCAGCAGTTTATCGGGATCTGGAAACACCATATATTTT. This encodes CASSLSGSGNTIYF. This chain connects TRBV28 to TRBJ1-3; D gene uncertain. Germline CDR1 and CDR2: MDHEN and SYDVKM. The V end lost 1 base, the J end lost 1 base, and 5 bases lay between the germline ends. CDR3 length: 14 residues.

The rearrangement uses TRBV5-1 and TRBJ2-5; D is unresolved. This CDR3 has 14 residues. V was pared by 7 bases and J by 5 bases, with 18 bases between. Germline V gene data show CDR1 as SGHRS and CDR2 as YFSETQ. CDR3 bases: TGCGCCAGCGCCCGTCAGGTTTCCACGGAGACCCAGTACTTC. Translating it yields CASARQVSTETQYF.

The genes are TRBV27 and TRBJ2-3; D is unresolved. The CDR3 loop spans 14 amino acids. V was trimmed by 3 bases and J by 0 bases, leaving 7 bases between them. The germline CDR1 and CDR2 sequences are MNHEY and SMNVEV (reference sequence). CDR3 region: CASSFLPSTDTQYF. Written as DNA, the CDR3 is TGTGCCAGCAGTTTTCTACCTAGCACAGATACGCAGTATTTT.

The V and J genes are TRBV7-9 and TRBJ1-2; unclear D gene. The CDR3 runs 11 residues. V lost 5 bases and J 8 bases, leaving 9 bases between the germline ends. Germline CDR1 SEHNR, CDR2 FQNEAQ (reference sequence). The CDR3 spells CASSRTRGYTF. The CDR3 nucleotides read TGTGCCAGCAGCCGTACCCGGGGCTACACCTTC.

The V call is TRBV28, the J call TRBJ1-1; a possible D gene is TRBD1 (5 bases). The germline CDR1 and CDR2 sequences are MDHEN and SYDVKM. The CDR3 spans 13 residues. V was cut by 2 bases and J by 5 bases, with 9 bases left in between. As DNA, the CDR3 is TGTGCCAGCAGTTTAGGCAGGGATACTGAAGCTTTCTTT. Amino acids: CASSLGRDTEAFF. The complete variable domain, with remaining parts taken from reference TRBV28 and TRBJ1-1, reads DVKVTQSSRYLVKRTGEKVFLECVQDMDHENMFWYRQDPGLGLRLIYFSYDVKMKEKGDIPEGYSVSREKKERFSLILESASTNQTSMYLCASSLGRDTEAFFGQGTRLTVV.

The chain is built from TRBV13 and TRBJ2-3, with 9 bases matching TRBD2. The CDR3 is 18 residues long. Trimming cost V 0 bases and J 0 bases; bases outside gene matches: 7. The germline V gene encodes CDR1 PRHDT and CDR2 FYEKMQ (reference sequence). CDR3 nucleotides: TGTGCCAGCAGCTTAGGGACTAGCGGAAGCTATAGCACAGATACGCAGTATTTT. This translates into CASSLGTSGSYSTDTQYF.

This chain links TRBV9 with TRBJ2-1, with 7 bases lining up with TRBD2. Unmatched junction bases numbered 4, after V lost 0 bases and J lost 4 bases. CDR1 and CDR2 from the germline V gene are SGDLS and YYNGEE. CDR3 length equals 15 residues. The CDR3 bases are TGTGCCAGCAGCGTAGCTAGCGGCGTGTACAATGAGCAGTTCTTC. It translates to CASSVASGVYNEQFF.

This chain uses TRBV6-6 with TRBJ2-2; D possibly corresponds to TRBD1 (6 bases). Germline V gene sequence: CDR1 MNHNY, CDR2 SVGAGI (reference sequence). The CDR3 is 15 residues long. V was shortened by 6 bases and J by 5 bases, with 16 bases between the two germline ends. CDR3 bases: TGTGCCAGCAGACCTGGACAGTTGGGAACCGGGGAGCTGTTTTTT. This codes for CASRPGQLGTGELFF.

The chain recombines TRBV6-1 with TRBJ1-6; the match to TRBD1 covers 9 bases. J lost 8 bases, V lost 4 bases, and 9 bases had no gene match. Germline lookup yields CDR1 MNHNS and CDR2 SASEGT. The CDR3 consists of 16 residues. This CDR3 is CASSASRTGAYSPLHF. DNA of the CDR3: TGTGCCAGCAGTGCCTCCCGGACAGGGGCGTATTCACCCCTCCACTTT.

The chain combines TRBV10-1 with TRBJ2-7; the match to TRBD1 covers 8 bases. The CDR3 runs 13 residues. CDR1 and CDR2 (germline): WNHNN, SYGVQD (reference sequence). V lost 4 bases to trimming and J lost 7 bases; unmatched junction nucleotides: 6. The CDR3 DNA reads TGCGCCAGCAGTGCGACAGGGGTAGGAGAGCAGTACTTC. Protein: CASSATGVGEQYF.

J is TRBJ2-7 and V is TRBV11-2, with TRBD2 identical over 16 bases. The CDR3 is made up of 17 amino acids. V was pared by 6 bases and J by 0 bases, with 5 bases of the junction left unmatched. Germline loops: CDR1 SGHAT, CDR2 FQNNGV. The CDR3 bases are TGTGCCAGCAGACGGGGGACTAGCGGGAGGGCCTCCTACGAGCAGTACTTC. Translation: CASRRGTSGRASYEQYF.

The chain employs TRBV5-1 and TRBJ2-3; the match to TRBD2 covers 11 bases. CDR3 length equals 17 residues. Trimming cost V 1 base and J 3 bases; bases outside gene matches: 7. Germline lookup yields CDR1 SGHRS and CDR2 YFSETQ. The CDR3 protein is CASSLTLAGVGTDTQYF. Here the CDR3 DNA reads TGCGCCAGCAGCTTGACACTAGCGGGAGTAGGTACAGATACGCAGTATTTT.

The chain links TRBV20-1 to TRBJ1-1, with a weak D call TRBD1 (5 bases). Germline CDR1 reads DFQATT; CDR2 reads SNEGSKA (reference sequence). The V gene lost 3 bases and the J gene lost 8 bases, with 10 bases spanning the gap. This CDR3 has 11 amino acids. The CDR3 DNA is TGCAGTGCTAGTGATGGGGGGGAAGCTTTCTTT. This encodes CSASDGGEAFF.

This clone was seen only once. The V call is TRBV6-5, the J call TRBJ2-1, with a possible D match to TRBD2 (5 bases). This CDR3 contains 14 residues. Germline CDR1 is MNHEY and CDR2 is SVGAGI. The V and J ends lost 2 bases and 4 bases respectively, with 9 bases between them. CDR3 residues: CASSYGWEYNEQFF. The DNA of the CDR3 is TGTGCCAGCAGTTACGGGTGGGAGTACAATGAGCAGTTCTTC.

The CDR3 is CASSFEGGRRTEAFF. DNA of the CDR3: TGTGCCAGCAGCTTCGAGGGGGGGCGGCGAACTGAAGCTTTCTTT. V gene TRBV7-3 combines with J gene TRBJ1-1; possible D gene TRBD1, 6 bases. The germline V and J ends were trimmed by 3 bases and 5 bases, with 16 bases remaining between them. The CDR3 has 15 amino acids. Germline V CDR1 and CDR2: SGHTA, FQGTGA.

The chain combines TRBV27 with TRBJ1-5; a weak D match, TRBD1 (5 bases). The germline V and J ends were trimmed by 5 bases and 3 bases, with 14 bases remaining between them. Germline V lookup: CDR1 MNHEY, CDR2 SMNVEV (reference sequence). The CDR3 is made up of 15 amino acids. The CDR3 loop is CASSPLQAINQPQHF. The CDR3 DNA sequence: TGTGCCAGCAGTCCTTTACAGGCGATCAATCAGCCCCAGCATTTT.